Listed here are 6 T cell receptor beta chains from one sample, sequenced in a study of cytotoxic CD8 clonotypes in ibrutinib-treated CLL. TCRdb's table, derived via immunoSEQ multiplex PCR, lists solely in-frame clones and lacks some. The table records about 97,000 clones, 70% to 80% of them present only once. Specimen: PBMCs, collected after 12 months of ibrutinib treatment. The source is a human donor with chronic lymphocytic leukemia.

This chain uses TRBV19 with TRBJ2-1; D remains unclear. The length of the CDR3 is 15 residues. V shed 5 bases and J shed 3 bases, with 14 bases lying between them. Germline CDR1 is LNHDA and CDR2 is SQIVND (reference sequence). The CDR3 DNA reads as TGTGCCAGTAGTCCGCTAGGTGCCAACTACAATGAGCAGTTCTTC. Translating gives CASSPLGANYNEQFF.

V and J are TRBV5-1 and TRBJ2-7; 7 bases are a match to TRBD1. V gave up 3 bases and J gave up 2 bases; unmatched junction bases: 8. The length of the CDR3 is 15 residues. Per the germline V gene, CDR1 is SGHRS and CDR2 is YFSETQ. CDR3: CASSWQGEGTYEQYF. In DNA form, the CDR3 reads TGCGCCAGCAGCTGGCAGGGGGAAGGAACCTACGAGCAGTACTTC.

The V and J genes are TRBV7-3 and TRBJ1-5; D is uncertain. Germline assignment: CDR1 SGHTA and CDR2 FQGTGA. The CDR3 contains 17 residues. Trimming stripped 5 bases from V and 0 bases from J, with 17 bases between. In nucleotides, the CDR3 is TGTGCCAGCAGCCGAGACGTAGGAGGGTATAGCAATCAGCCCCAGCATTTT. Residues: CASSRDVGGYSNQPQHF.

The chain uses TRBV27 and TRBJ1-1, with 9 bases that match TRBD1. J lost 4 bases, V lost 5 bases, and 5 bases had no gene match. CDR1 is MNHEY and CDR2 is SMNVEV in the germline V gene (reference sequence). The CDR3 covers 14 residues. The CDR3 reads CASSDGTGLTEAFF. For the CDR3, the DNA is TGTGCCAGCAGTGACGGGACAGGGCTCACTGAAGCTTTCTTT.

A remark on this clone: Compared with germline, one end of the junction differs, possibly owing to a read error. The V gene is TRBV5-4, the J gene TRBJ2-5; TRBD1 is a possible D gene (6 bases). CDR3 length equals 14 residues. The germline gives CDR1 SGHNT, CDR2 YYREEE (reference sequence). CDR3 sequence: CASTLAYRDETQYF. DNA of the CDR3: TGTGCCAGCACCTTGGCATACAGGGATGAGACCCAGTACTTC.

The J gene is TRBJ2-3, the V gene TRBV7-3; D possibly corresponds to TRBD1 (6 bases). CDR3 length: 15 residues. V was clipped by 2 bases and J by 1 base, with 10 bases between them. CDR1 and CDR2 from the germline V gene are SGHTA and FQGTGA. DNA for the CDR3: TGTGCCAGCAGCTTAGGGGACACACGCACAGATACGCAGTATTTT. Encoded protein: CASSLGDTRTDTQYF.